The rows below give T cell receptor beta chains drawn from one sample of a study of blood T cells in healthy people across ages. TCRdb analysed the 5' RACE reads with MiXCR anew, one entry per CDR3 protein. The sample records around 2 million distinct CDR3 sequences, approximately 40% being singletons. The sequenced sample was blood. Every receptor here comes from a human donor in good health. Both conserved end residues are part of each CDR3. The D gene is left open where the match is weak. Size values are once, few and many counts, or a class for expanded clones, and some rows have none.

>few|TRBJ1-1|NA|TRBV28
TGTGCCAGTGGCGTGCTAGGCTCCTTCGAAGCTTTCTTT
CASGVLGSFEAFF
>many|TRBJ2-1|NA|TRBV29-1
TGCAGCGTTGAAGATTTATCCACGGCGGGGAATGAGCAGTTCTTC
CSVEDLSTAGNEQFF
>few|TRBJ1-2|NA|TRBV20-1
TGCAGTGCTAGAGATCGCGGGGTTGTTCATGGCTACACCTTC
CSARDRGVVHGYTF
>NA|TRBJ2-5|NA|TRBV20-1
TGCAGTGGAAGGATTGTACCCGGGGAGACCCAGTACTTC
CSGRIVPGETQYF
>few|TRBJ1-2|NA|TRBV20-1
TGCAGTGCTAGAGATCGTTCGGGTGGCCAGAACTATGGCTACACCTTC
CSARDRSGGQNYGYTF
>NA|TRBJ2-7|NA|TRBV20-1
TGCAGTGCTAGAGATTTTCGTAAGGGGGATGATGGCGAGCAGTACTTC
CSARDFRKGDDGEQYF
>NA|TRBJ2-3|TRBD2|TRBV7-2
TGTGCCAGCAGCTTTATTCCCAGCGGGGGAGATACGCAGTATTTT
CASSFIPSGGDTQYF
>NA|TRBJ2-3|TRBD2|TRBV3-1
TGTGCCAGCGAAAGCGGGGGGACAGATACGCAGTATTTT
CASESGGTDTQYF
>few|TRBJ2-5|NA|TRBV11-3
TGTGCCAGCAGCTTAGATGCGTGGGAGACCCAGTACTTC
CASSLDAWETQYF
>NA|TRBJ2-1|TRBD1|TRBV4-3
TGCGCCAGCAGCCAAGGGGACAGCGCTTACAATGAGCAGTTCTTC
CASSQGDSAYNEQFF
>NA|TRBJ1-2|NA|TRBV12-3/TRBV12-4
TGTGCCAGCACCGCGGGGGAGAATGGCTACACCTTC
CASTAGENGYTF
>NA|TRBJ2-7|TRBD2|TRBV20-1
TGCAGTGCCACAAGAAGCGGGGTGGGCGAGCAGTACTTC
CSATRSGVGEQYF
>few|TRBJ2-7|TRBD1|TRBV20-1
TGCAGTGCTAGTCACAGAACAGGGGGCTACGAGCAGTACTTC
CSASHRTGGYEQYF
>few|TRBJ2-1|TRBD1|TRBV7-2
TGTGCCAGCAGCCCGCAAAGGACAGGTCCTGAGCAGTTCTTC
CASSPQRTGPEQFF
>NA|TRBJ2-3|NA|TRBV5-1
TGCGCCAGCACCATGGTCCAGACTCGATACACAGATACGCAGTATTTT
CASTMVQTRYTDTQYF
>NA|TRBJ2-5|TRBD1|TRBV29-1
TGCAGCGTCCGCACAGGGGAAGAGACCCGGTACTTC
CSVRTGEETRYF
>NA|TRBJ2-5|NA|TRBV5-1
TGCGCCAGCAGCTCGACCAGGGGCCAAGGGACCCAGTACTTC
CASSSTRGQGTQYF
>few|TRBJ2-7|NA|TRBV9
TGTGCCAGCAGCGTTGGAAACCTAGACTACGAGCAGTACTTC
CASSVGNLDYEQYF
>few|TRBJ2-1|TRBD2|TRBV6-1
TGTGCCAGCATCGCCCAGCGGGGGGGCTTTAATGAGCAGTTCTTC
CASIAQRGGFNEQFF
>NA|TRBJ1-6|NA|TRBV25-1
TGTGCCAGCAGCGAATCGGGCAGAGATAATTCACCCCTCCACTTT
CASSESGRDNSPLHF
>few|TRBJ2-7|NA|TRBV11-3
TGTGCCAGCAGCTTAGTGGGTATTGGACCCTACGAGCAGTACTTC
CASSLVGIGPYEQYF
>NA|TRBJ2-1|TRBD1|TRBV12-3/TRBV12-4
TGTGACAGCAGTCCGGGGACAGGGGGCAGGAATGAGCAGTTCTTC
CDSSPGTGGRNEQFF
>NA|TRBJ1-1|TRBD1|TRBV4-2
TGTGCCAGCAGCCCGGGGGACAGGGAACCTGAAGCTTTCTTT
CASSPGDREPEAFF
>NA|TRBJ2-3|NA|TRBV7-8
TGTGCCAGCAGCCCTCCCCGCGGACTGACGGGGACAGATACGCAGTATTTT
CASSPPRGLTGTDTQYF
>NA|TRBJ2-5|NA|TRBV12-3/TRBV12-4
TGTGCCAGCAGCTCACAGGGGCCGGGGGCCCAGTACTTC
CASSSQGPGAQYF
>NA|TRBJ2-7|NA|TRBV12-3/TRBV12-4
TGTGCCAGCAGTGCCGGGGTACAAGAGACCCTGTACTTC
CASSAGVQETLYF
>NA|TRBJ2-3|NA|TRBV20-1
TGCAGTGCCATGGACAGTGGCCCAGATACGCAGTATTTT
CSAMDSGPDTQYF
>once|TRBJ2-5|TRBD2|TRBV2
TGTGCCAGCAGTGACCCTGGGACTAGCGGGGGTGAGACCCAGTACTTC
CASSDPGTSGGETQYF
>few|TRBJ1-3|TRBD1|TRBV20-1
TGCAGTGCGAAGGGGGCAAGTGGAAACACCATATATTTT
CSAKGASGNTIYF
>few|TRBJ2-6|NA|TRBV5-1
TGCGCCAGCAGCTTCGACGGATACTCTGGGGCCAACGTCCTGACTTTC
CASSFDGYSGANVLTF
>NA|TRBJ1-2|NA|TRBV7-9
TGTGCCAGCAGCTTAGCGACGGGGAACTATGACTACACCTTC
CASSLATGNYDYTF
>few|TRBJ1-5|NA|TRBV29-1
TGCAGCGTGGCCGGGACTTCAGGCCAGCCCCAGCATTTT
CSVAGTSGQPQHF
>NA|TRBJ2-1|TRBD2|TRBV12-3/TRBV12-4
TGTGCCAGCACTGTAGCGGGGGGCTGGAATGAGCAGTTCTTC
CASTVAGGWNEQFF
>NA|TRBJ1-4|NA|TRBV2
TGTGCCACCGGGAGGGAAAAACTGTTTTTT
CATGREKLFF
>NA|TRBJ2-1|NA|TRBV7-7
TGTGCCAGCAGCTTGTCGCGGGGGCAGAATGAGCAGTTCTTC
CASSLSRGQNEQFF
>NA|TRBJ2-3|TRBD2|TRBV4-2
TGTGCCAGCAGCCAACATAGCGGGGGGGTCACAGATACGCAGTATTTT
CASSQHSGGVTDTQYF
>NA|TRBJ1-2|NA|TRBV6-1
TGTGCCAGTCACGGTACAACAGTTGGCTACACCTTC
CASHGTTVGYTF
>few|TRBJ2-7|NA|TRBV7-9
TGTGCCAGCAGCTTAGTTCCAGGGAGGAACGAGCAGTACTTC
CASSLVPGRNEQYF
>few|TRBJ1-6|NA|TRBV20-1
TGCAGTGCTAGACGGAGGACGGATTCACCCCTCCACTTT
CSARRRTDSPLHF
>NA|TRBJ2-3|TRBD2|TRBV7-3
TGTGCCAGCAGCTCCATCGGGACTAGCTCTGGCACAGATACGCAGTATTTT
CASSSIGTSSGTDTQYF
>NA|TRBJ1-2|TRBD1|TRBV7-6
TGTGCCAGCAGCCACCGGACAGGGGTGGATAACTATGGCTACACCTTC
CASSHRTGVDNYGYTF
>NA|TRBJ2-3|NA|TRBV9
TGTGCCAGCACGGTAGGGCAGCTAATCACAGATACGCAGTATTTT
CASTVGQLITDTQYF
>NA|TRBJ2-5|TRBD2|TRBV6-2/TRBV6-3
TGTGCCAGCAGTCCCGATGGACTAGCGGCTCAAGAGACCCAGTACTTC
CASSPDGLAAQETQYF
>few|TRBJ1-1|TRBD1|TRBV29-1
TGCAGCGTTGTCGAGACAGGGGGGATTGAAGCTTTCTTT
CSVVETGGIEAFF
>NA|TRBJ2-7|TRBD1|TRBV4-3
TGCGCCGGCAGCCAGTCCCCGGGACAGGGGATTGAGCAGTACTTC
CAGSQSPGQGIEQYF
>NA|TRBJ1-4|NA|TRBV10-3
TGTGCCATCAGTGAGTCGGGCGGATATAATGAAAAACTGTTTTTT
CAISESGGYNEKLFF
>few|TRBJ2-7|NA|TRBV7-3
TGTGCCAGCAGCTTAAGTCAGGGCAGCGTGGGGGAGCAGTACTTC
CASSLSQGSVGEQYF